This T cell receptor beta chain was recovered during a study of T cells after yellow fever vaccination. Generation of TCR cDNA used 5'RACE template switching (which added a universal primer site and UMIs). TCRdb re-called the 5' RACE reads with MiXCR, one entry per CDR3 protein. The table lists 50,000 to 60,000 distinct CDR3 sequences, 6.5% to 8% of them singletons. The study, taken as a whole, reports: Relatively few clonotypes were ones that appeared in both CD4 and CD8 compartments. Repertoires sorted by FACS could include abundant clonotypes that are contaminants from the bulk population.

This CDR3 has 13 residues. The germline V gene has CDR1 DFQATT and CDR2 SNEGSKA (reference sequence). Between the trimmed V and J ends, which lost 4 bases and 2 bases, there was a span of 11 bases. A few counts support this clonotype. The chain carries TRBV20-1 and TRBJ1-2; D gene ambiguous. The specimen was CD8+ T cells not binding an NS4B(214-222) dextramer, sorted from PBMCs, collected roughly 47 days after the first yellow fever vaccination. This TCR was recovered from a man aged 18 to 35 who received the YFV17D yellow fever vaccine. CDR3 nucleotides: TGCAGTGCTACGACCGCAACCAACTATGGCTACACCTTC. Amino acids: CSATTATNYGYTF.